These 6 T cell receptor beta chains were all obtained from the same sample, sequenced in a study of regulatory T cells. Amplification used 52 TRBV primers and 13 TRBJ primers. Profiled with immunoSEQ multiplex PCR; TCRdb holds only in-frame clones, not every one. The table shows around 2,100 clones, with less than 75% occurring only once. The specimen sequenced was CD8+ T cells sorted from blood. Receptor source: a person aged 25 to 39 with CD3G deficiency.

This clone was seen a few times. This chain joins TRBV28 and TRBJ1-1; a weak D match, TRBD1 (5 bases). CDR3 size: 14 residues. Germline-derived CDR1 and CDR2 are MDHEN and SYDVKM. Trimming pared 5 bases from V and 4 bases from J, leaving 14 bases between. CDR3 nucleotides: TGTGCCAGCAGTCCCAGGGTTGGTGGCACTGAAGCTTTCTTT. Translating gives CASSPRVGGTEAFF.

V gene TRBV19 combines with J gene TRBJ2-2; TRBD2 matches at 14 bases. This CDR3 is built from 18 residues. V lost 3 bases, J lost 2 bases, and 5 bases stayed unmatched. Germline CDR1 LNHDA, CDR2 SQIVND (reference sequence). CDR3 sequence: CASSIGLAGGPNTGELFF. CDR3 sequence (DNA): TGTGCCAGTAGTATTGGACTAGCGGGAGGCCCTAACACCGGGGAGCTGTTTTTT.

The chain employs TRBV28 and TRBJ2-2; D not resolved. Germline lookup yields CDR1 MDHEN and CDR2 SYDVKM. The CDR3 runs 12 residues. V lost 5 bases, J lost 8 bases, and 9 bases lay in between. CDR3 sequence (DNA): TGTGCCAGCAGTCCTAACCGGGGGGAGCTGTTTTTT. Encoded protein: CASSPNRGELFF. The full variable domain, rest sourced from reference TRBV28 and TRBJ2-2, is DVKVTQSSRYLVKRTGEKVFLECVQDMDHENMFWYRQDPGLGLRLIYFSYDVKMKEKGDIPEGYSVSREKKERFSLILESASTNQTSMYLCASSPNRGELFFGEGSRLTVL.

This chain connects TRBV27 to TRBJ2-5; no definite D call. The CDR3 consists of 13 residues. Trimming cost V 6 bases and J 2 bases, with 10 bases left between them. The germline V gene encodes CDR1 MNHEY and CDR2 SMNVEV (reference sequence). The CDR3 is CASSKGSQETQYF. DNA of the CDR3: TGTGCCAGCAGCAAGGGCAGTCAAGAGACCCAGTACTTC.

The chain carries TRBV21-1 and TRBJ2-3. TRBV21-1 is given as a pseudogene. The CDR3 consists of 16 residues. The CDR3 nucleotides are TGTGCCAGCAGGCTCGGGGCTACAGTCATGCAAGATACGCAGTATTTT. This encodes CASRLGATVMQDTQYF.

This clone turned up a few times. The chain uses TRBV25-1 and TRBJ1-1, with no clear D. The CDR3 totals 15 residues. CDR1 is MGHDK, CDR2 SYGVNS, per germline. Trimming removed 1 base from V and 0 bases from J, with 9 bases in between. This chain's CDR3 is CASSESPVMNTEAFF. DNA of the CDR3: TGTGCCAGCAGTGAATCTCCAGTGATGAACACTGAAGCTTTCTTT.